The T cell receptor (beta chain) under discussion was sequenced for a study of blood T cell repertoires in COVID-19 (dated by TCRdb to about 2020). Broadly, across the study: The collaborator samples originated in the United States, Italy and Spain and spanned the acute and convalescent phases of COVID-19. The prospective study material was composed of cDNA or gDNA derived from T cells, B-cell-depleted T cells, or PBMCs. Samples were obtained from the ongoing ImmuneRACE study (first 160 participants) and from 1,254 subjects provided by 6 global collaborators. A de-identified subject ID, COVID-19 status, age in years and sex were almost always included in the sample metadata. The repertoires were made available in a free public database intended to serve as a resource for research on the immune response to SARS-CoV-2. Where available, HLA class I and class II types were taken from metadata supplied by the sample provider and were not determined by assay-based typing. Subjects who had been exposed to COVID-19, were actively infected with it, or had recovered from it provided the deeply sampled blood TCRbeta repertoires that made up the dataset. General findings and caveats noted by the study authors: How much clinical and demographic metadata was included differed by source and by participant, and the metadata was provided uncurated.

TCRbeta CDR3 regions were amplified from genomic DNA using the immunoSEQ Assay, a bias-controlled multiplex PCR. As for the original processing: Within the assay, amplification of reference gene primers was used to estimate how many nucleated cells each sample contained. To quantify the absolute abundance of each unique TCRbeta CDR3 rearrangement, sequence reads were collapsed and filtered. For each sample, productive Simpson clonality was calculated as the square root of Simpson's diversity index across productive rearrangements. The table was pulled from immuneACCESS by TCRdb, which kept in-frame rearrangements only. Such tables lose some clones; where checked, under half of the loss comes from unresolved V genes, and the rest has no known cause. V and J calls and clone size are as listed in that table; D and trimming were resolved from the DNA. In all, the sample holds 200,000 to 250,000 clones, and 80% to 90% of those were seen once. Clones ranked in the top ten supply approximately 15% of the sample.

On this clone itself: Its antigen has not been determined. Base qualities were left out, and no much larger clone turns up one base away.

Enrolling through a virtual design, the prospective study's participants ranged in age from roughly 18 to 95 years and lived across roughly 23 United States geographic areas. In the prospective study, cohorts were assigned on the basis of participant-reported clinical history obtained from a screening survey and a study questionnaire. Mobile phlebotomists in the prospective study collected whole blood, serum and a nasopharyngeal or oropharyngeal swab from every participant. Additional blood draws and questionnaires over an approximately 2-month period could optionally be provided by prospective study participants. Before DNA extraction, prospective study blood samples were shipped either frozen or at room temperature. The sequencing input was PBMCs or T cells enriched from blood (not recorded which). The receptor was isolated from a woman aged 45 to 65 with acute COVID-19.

The nucleotide sequence reads TGTGCCATCAGGACCCACAGCGAAGGGGCAGAGGAGACCCAGTACTTC. Its amino acids are CAIRTHSEGAEETQYF. The V and J segments used are TRBV10-3 and TRBJ2-5, and the D gene may be TRBD1, 5 bases matching. CDR1 ENHRY and CDR2 SYGVKD are derived from the germline V gene. V sheds 6 bases and J sheds 5 bases, leaving 22 bases between their ends. From cysteine to phenylalanine, the CDR3 is 16 amino acids long. Kept here is only the CDR3 DNA, which spans 48 bases and is read in frame from base 1.